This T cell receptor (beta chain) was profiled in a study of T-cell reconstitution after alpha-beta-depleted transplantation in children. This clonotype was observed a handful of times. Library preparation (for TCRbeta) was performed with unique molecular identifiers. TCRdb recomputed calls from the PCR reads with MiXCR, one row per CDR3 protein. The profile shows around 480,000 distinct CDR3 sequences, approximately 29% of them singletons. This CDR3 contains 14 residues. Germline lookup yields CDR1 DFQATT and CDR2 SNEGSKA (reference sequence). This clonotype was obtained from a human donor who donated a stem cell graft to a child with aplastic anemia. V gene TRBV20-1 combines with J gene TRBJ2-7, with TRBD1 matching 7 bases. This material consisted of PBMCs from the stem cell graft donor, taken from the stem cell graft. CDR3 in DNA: TGCAGTGCCAGAGACAGGGAAAGCCCCTACGAGCAGTACGTC. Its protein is CSARDRESPYEQYV.